This T cell receptor (beta chain) emerged from a study of blood T cell repertoires in COVID-19. Study-wide background: Material from acute and convalescent COVID-19 was sourced from the United States, Italy and Spain. Sources were T cells, B-cell-depleted T cells, or PBMCs; the material itself was cDNA or gDNA.

This clone came up a few times. Original methodology: Reference gene primer amplification gave estimated nucleated cell counts. Assay used: immunoSEQ multiplex PCR; TCRdb lists only in-frame clones, some missing. From that table come the V and J calls and clone size; the DNA was used to work out D and trimming. Of about 120,000 clones in the sample, roughly 90% are singletons; the top ten hold approximately 19%. This CDR3 is 12 amino acids long. The germline V gene encodes CDR1 SGHAT and CDR2 FQNNGV. With 6 bases removed from V and 2 bases from J, the gap between germline ends came to 8 bases. Specimen: peripheral blood. This sequence was found in a human donor with acute or convalescent COVID-19. The donor label of this sample is uncertain. The rearrangement uses TRBV11-2 and TRBJ2-7, with D possibly being TRBD1 (5 bases). The CDR3 DNA reads TGTGCCAGCAGTAGGACAACCTACGAGCAGTACTTC. Translation: CASSRTTYEQYF.